This T cell receptor beta chain stems from a study of T-cell memory formation after mild COVID-19. The study's findings and limits: Clonal second-wave expansions that peaked on day 37 had unconfirmed SARS-CoV-2 specificity.

A few counts support this clonotype. Its specificity is unknown. Barcoded TCR alpha and TCR beta cDNA libraries with UMIs came from 5'RACE using constant-segment primers. TCRdb reprocessed the 5' RACE reads via MiXCR and lists one record per CDR3 protein. The sample gives around 140,000 distinct CDR3 sequences, around 5.8% of which show up once; approximately 2.2% is in the top ten. Germline-derived CDR1 and CDR2 are GTSNPN and SVGIG (reference sequence). This CDR3 has 14 residues. The receptor was isolated from an adult woman who had mild COVID-19 (a few samples of this study predate the infection). Cell type and time point are not known. The chain links TRBV30 to TRBJ1-2; 11 bases align to TRBD1. The material sequenced was PBMCs or a T cell subset sorted from them (not recorded which). The chain's CDR3 is CAVPGTGGDWGYTF. The CDR3 coding sequence is TGTGCTGTGCCAGGGACAGGGGGAGATTGGGGCTACACCTTC.